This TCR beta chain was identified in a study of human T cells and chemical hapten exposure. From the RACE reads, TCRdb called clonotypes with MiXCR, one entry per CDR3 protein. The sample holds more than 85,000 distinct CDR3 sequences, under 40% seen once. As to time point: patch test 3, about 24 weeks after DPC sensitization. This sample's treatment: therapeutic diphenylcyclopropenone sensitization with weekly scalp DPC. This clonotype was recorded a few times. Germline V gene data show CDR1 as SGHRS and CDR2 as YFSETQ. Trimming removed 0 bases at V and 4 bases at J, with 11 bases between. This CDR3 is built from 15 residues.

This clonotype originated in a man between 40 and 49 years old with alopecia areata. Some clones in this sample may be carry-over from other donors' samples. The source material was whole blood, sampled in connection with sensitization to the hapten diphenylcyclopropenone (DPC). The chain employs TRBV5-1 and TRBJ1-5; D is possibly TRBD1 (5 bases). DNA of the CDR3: TGCGCCAGCAGCTTGGAGGCAGGGAATAATCAGCCCCAGCATTTT. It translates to CASSLEAGNNQPQHF.